This entry features one TCR beta chain sequence. Antigen specificity is unknown. These data come from a study of blood T cells in healthy people across ages. General observations from the study: It was the long-lived donors that had more naive CD4+ cells and higher diversity than aged donors.

PBMCs, at least 6.5 million per sample, were isolated. The CDR3 covers 16 residues. CDR1 is MNHNS and CDR2 is SASEGT in the germline V gene. V lost 0 bases to trimming and J lost 10 bases, with 18 bases between them. Combining a sample-barcoded 5' primer with a J-beta primer mix, a second PCR ran for roughly 6 to 12 cycles. TCRdb processed the 5' RACE reads anew with MiXCR; each CDR3 protein has one entry. The table shows 750,000 to 1,000,000 distinct CDR3 sequences, with about 27% occurring only once. This same sample was also taken into another study, of T cells of mothers and their children. From that study: Added by the second PCR's M1S primer were sample barcodes and 2-4 random nucleotides. Mothers yielded over 10 million CDR3 reads, children some 3 million each.

Source material: blood. The TCR comes from a middle-aged woman in good health. This chain connects TRBV6-1 to TRBJ1-4; TRBD1 is a possible D gene (6 bases). The CDR3 spells CASSEATSRGGGKLFF. CDR3 nucleotides: TGTGCCAGCAGTGAAGCTACTTCCAGGGGAGGGGGAAAACTGTTTTTT.